The 5 T cell receptor beta chains presented below share a single source sample, sequenced in a study of PD-L1 blockade in urothelial cancer. Using immunoSEQ multiplex PCR, the repertoire was profiled, and TCRdb retains in-frame clones only, with some absent. The sample lists about 50,000 clones; 79% were seen once. The time point: pretreatment peripheral blood. The sequencing here drew on PBMCs, taken around atezolizumab (anti-PD-L1) treatment. The receptors here all came from a man between 70 and 80 years old with urothelial cancer.

The V gene is TRBV6-5, the J gene TRBJ2-3; TRBD2 aligns across 11 bases. V dropped 5 bases and J dropped 5; count of bases not matched to a gene: 6. The CDR3 has 15 amino acids. In germline, CDR1 is MNHEY, CDR2 SVGAGI. The CDR3 coding sequence is TGTGCCAGCAGTGGTAGCGGGAGGGAGGGAGATACGCAGTATTTT. Translation: CASSGSGREGDTQYF.

The count of this clone is one. The chain recombines TRBV6-5 with TRBJ2-1; D perhaps matches TRBD2 (6 bases). The V end lost 5 bases, the J end lost 4 bases, and 12 bases lay between the germline ends. The V gene's germline CDR1 is MNHEY and CDR2 SVGAGI. The CDR3 length is 14 residues. The CDR3: CASSPRDFYNEQFF. The CDR3 DNA is TGTGCCAGCAGTCCCCGGGACTTTTACAATGAGCAGTTCTTC.

V and J are TRBV4-2 and TRBJ2-1; 13 bases are shared with TRBD2. The CDR3 has 14 amino acids. Trimming removed 10 bases from V and 9 bases from J; junction bases left unmatched: 9. Germline CDR1 and CDR2: LGHNA and YNFKEQ. CDR3 protein: CATGLAGVGGEQFF. The CDR3 DNA reads TGTGCCACTGGACTAGCGGGAGTTGGGGGTGAGCAGTTCTTC.

The V gene is TRBV2, the J gene TRBJ1-2, with TRBD1 matching 10 bases. This CDR3 comprises 14 residues. With V trimmed by 3 bases and J by 6 bases, 4 bases remained unmatched. The V gene's germline CDR1 is SNHLY and CDR2 FYNNEI. CDR3 in DNA: TGTGCCAGCAGTGATCAGGGACAGGGGAATGGCTACACCTTC. Protein: CASSDQGQGNGYTF.

This chain links TRBV28 with TRBJ2-4, with a tentative D call TRBD1 (6 bases). The V end was cut by 7 bases, the J end by 5 bases, with 18 bases between. This CDR3 contains 15 residues. From germline, CDR1 is MDHEN and CDR2 SYDVKM. The chain's CDR3 is CASTYVRDTENIQYF. The CDR3 nucleotides are TGTGCCAGCACCTATGTTCGGGACACCGAAAACATTCAGTACTTC.